This T cell receptor (beta chain) was profiled in a study of neurological immune-mediated disorders. Whole-study findings and limits: Phylogenetic analysis grouped 18 of 34 multiple sclerosis patients' repertoires together, suggesting a possible repertoire signature.

Time point: longitudinal time-point 3. The unsorted libraries had their origin in 2 million PBMCs stored at -80 C. Many counts were recorded for this clonotype. Its antigen is undetermined. The cDNA was synthesized by means of template-switch 5'RACE, which was carried out with 10-nucleotide random UMIs. TCRdb fed the 5' RACE reads into MiXCR, producing one record per CDR3 protein. The sample includes approximately 85,000 distinct CDR3 sequences, roughly 4.5% of them seen just once. Material for sequencing was PBMCs. The receptor comes from an older woman with multiple sclerosis.

CDR3 loop: CSGVGSAFYQPQHF. The CDR3 DNA reads as TGCAGTGGAGTAGGGTCGGCGTTTTATCAGCCCCAGCATTTT. The chain has TRBV20-1 and TRBJ1-5, with D uncertain. Trimming shortened V by 7 bases and J by 5 bases, and 18 bases separated the two germline ends. Germline CDR1 is DFQATT and CDR2 is SNEGSKA (reference sequence). The CDR3 covers 14 residues.